Reported below is one T cell receptor (beta chain). In germline, CDR1 is LGHNA, CDR2 YSLEER. This CDR3 spans 15 amino acids. The data originate from a study of monozygotic twins with inflammatory bowel disease. Total RNA isolation used whole blood (no T cell sorting was performed). Following a re-call of the 5' RACE reads, TCRdb has one entry per CDR3 protein and lacks DNA. This sample's table reports over 110,000 distinct CDR3 sequences. This chain uses TRBV4-3 with TRBJ2-7; checking the TCRdb D call of TRBD1 is not possible without DNA. The source material was blood. This sequence was found in a human donor with ulcerative colitis or Crohn's disease, or a healthy co-twin of an affected twin (not recorded which). The CDR3 protein is CASSLSGQAPYEQYF.